These 19 T cell receptor beta chains originate from one sample sequenced in a study of shared T cell receptors in the human thymus. Sequencing was performed with immunoSEQ multiplex PCR; in TCRdb, only in-frame clones are kept and a portion is missing. The table shows 600,000 or so clones, with roughly 86% occurring only once. These same records also appear under a second study, on human thymus T cells.

Sequencing used thymocytes. These receptors all come from a boy in the first two years of life with a congenital heart defect.

This chain links TRBV28 with TRBJ2-1; perhaps TRBD1 as D (5 bases). Germline V gene sequence: CDR1 MDHEN, CDR2 SYDVKM. Trimming cost V 0 bases and J 6 bases, with 15 bases left between them. This CDR3 region has 16 residues. CDR3 DNA sequence: TGTGCCAGCAGTTTATGCTCTGGGGATAGGGGCAATGAGCAGTTCTTC. As protein: CASSLCSGDRGNEQFF.

This chain joins TRBV5-1 and TRBJ1-2; 11 bases fit TRBD1. With V trimmed by 4 bases and J by 3 bases, 5 bases remained unmatched. CDR1 is SGHRS, CDR2 YFSETQ, per germline. This CDR3 has 15 residues. The CDR3 loop reads CASSATDRGHYGYTF. CDR3 nucleotide sequence: TGCGCCAGCAGCGCGACGGACAGGGGGCACTATGGCTACACCTTC.

The chain's CDR3 is CASSLRAADLGTDTQYF. The CDR3 bases are TGTGCCAGCAGCCTCCGCGCGGCGGACTTAGGTACAGATACGCAGTATTTT. The chain uses TRBV7-3 and TRBJ2-3, with D perhaps matching TRBD2 (5 bases). Deletions cut 5 bases from V and 3 bases from J, with 21 bases between. The CDR3 is 17 amino acids. The germline V gene encodes CDR1 SGHTA and CDR2 FQGTGA.

This clone was seen once. The chain uses TRBV4-1 and TRBJ1-1, with 10 bases matching TRBD1. Trimming removed 0 bases from V and 4 bases from J; junction bases left unmatched: 8. This CDR3 contains 17 residues. From germline, CDR1 is MGHRA and CDR2 YSYEKL. CDR3 sequence (DNA): TGCGCCAGCAGCCAAGACGGGACAGGGGTAATGGGCACTGAAGCTTTCTTT. This gives the protein CASSQDGTGVMGTEAFF.

The chain joins TRBV28 to TRBJ2-3; possibly TRBD2 for D (7 bases). The CDR3 is made up of 15 amino acids. Germline V gives CDR1 MDHEN, CDR2 SYDVKM. V gave up 7 bases and J gave up 6 bases, with 20 bases separating them. The CDR3 loop is CASTSQGGGADTQYF. The DNA for the CDR3 is TGTGCCAGCACGTCTCAGGGAGGGGGTGCGGATACGCAGTATTTT.

The rearrangement uses TRBV9 and TRBJ2-7; D call uncertain. CDR1 and CDR2 from the germline V gene are SGDLS and YYNGEE. V was pared by 0 bases and J by 2 bases, with 9 bases between. The CDR3 sequence is 14 residues long. The CDR3 DNA is TGTGCCAGCAGCGTAGGAACTACAACCTACGAGCAGTACTTC. Amino acid sequence: CASSVGTTTYEQYF.

CDR3 nucleotides: TGTGCCAGCAGTATCGCATGCCCGGGTAGTGATACGCAGTATTTT. Protein: CASSIACPGSDTQYF. The chain links TRBV25-1 to TRBJ2-3, with unresolved D. CDR3 length: 15 residues. The V gene lost 5 bases and the J gene lost 6 bases, with 18 bases spanning the gap. Germline V gives CDR1 MGHDK, CDR2 SYGVNS.

This clone was counted once. The chain has TRBV7-3 and TRBJ2-7, with 8 bases aligning to TRBD2. V was pared by 4 bases and J by 7 bases, with 6 bases of the junction left unmatched. Germline V CDR1 and CDR2: SGHTA, FQGTGA. The CDR3 has 13 amino acids. Here the CDR3 reads CASSSLAGWEQYF. CDR3 bases: TGTGCCAGCAGCTCATTAGCGGGGTGGGAGCAGTACTTC.

J is TRBJ2-7 and V is TRBV7-2, with 11 positions matching TRBD2. V lost 5 bases to trimming and J lost 4 bases; unmatched junction nucleotides: 1. Germline V gene lookup returns CDR1 SGHTA and CDR2 FQGNSA. This CDR3 has 13 amino acids. The CDR3: CASSTSGSYEQYF. CDR3 in DNA: TGTGCCAGCAGCACTAGCGGGAGTTACGAGCAGTACTTC. Together with reference TRBV7-2 and TRBJ2-7, the CDR3 gives the full variable domain: GAGVSQSPSNKVTEKGKDVELRCDPISGHTALYWYRQSLGQGLEFLIYFQGNSAPDKSGLPSDRFSAERTGGSVSTLTIQRTQQEDSAVYLCASSTSGSYEQYFGPGTRLTVT.

The chain recombines TRBV6-1 with TRBJ1-4, with 8 bases that match TRBD1. V shed 0 bases and J 4 bases; nucleotides not matched to a gene: 10. Germline CDR1 reads MNHNS; CDR2 reads SASEGT. The CDR3 extends over 18 amino acids. CDR3 sequence (DNA): TGTGCCAGCAGTGAAGCGCTGTTACCACAGGGGGGTAATGAAAAACTGTTTTTT. Translating it yields CASSEALLPQGGNEKLFF.

The CDR3 loop is CASSQKQERGATSYEQYF. In nucleotides, the CDR3 is TGCGCCAGCAGCCAAAAACAGGAGCGGGGGGCGACCTCCTACGAGCAGTACTTC. The gene calls are TRBV4-1 and TRBJ2-7; 9 bases are a match to TRBD2. V shed 2 bases and J 0 bases; nucleotides not matched to a gene: 11. This CDR3 region has 18 residues. The germline CDR1 and CDR2 sequences are MGHRA and YSYEKL.

The count of this clone is one. The rearrangement uses TRBV6-5 and TRBJ2-2; 7 bases match TRBD1. CDR1 MNHEY and CDR2 SVGAGI come from the germline V gene. The CDR3 is made up of 15 amino acids. Trimming removed 6 bases from V and 3 bases from J; junction bases left unmatched: 7. In DNA, the CDR3 is TGTGCCAGCAGCCCGAGGGGGCGCGACACCGGGGAGCTGTTTTTT. As protein: CASSPRGRDTGELFF.

The J gene is TRBJ2-7, the V gene TRBV14; 9 positions match TRBD2. The CDR3 is 15 residues long. V dropped 2 bases and J dropped 2; count of bases not matched to a gene: 4. CDR1 is SGHDN and CDR2 is FVKESK in the germline V gene. CDR3 bases: TGTGCCAGCAGCCAATCGCTAGCGGGACCCTACGAGCAGTACTTC. Protein: CASSQSLAGPYEQYF.

This clone was recorded a few times. The CDR3 DNA is TGTGCCAGCAGCTTAGCGTTCCTAGCGGGAGTTTACGAGCAGTACTTC. Amino acids: CASSLAFLAGVYEQYF. V is TRBV7-2 and J is TRBJ2-7; 10 bases are shared with TRBD2. Losses at the gene ends were 0 bases for V and 4 bases for J; bases not matched to a gene: 6. The CDR3 is made up of 16 amino acids. In germline, CDR1 is SGHTA, CDR2 FQGNSA.

Remarks on this clone: The identical CDR3 is also encoded by other nucleotide sequences in the sample. The rearrangement joins TRBV4-3 to TRBJ1-5; perhaps TRBD1 as D (5 bases). The CDR3 has 14 residues. CDR1 and CDR2 from the germline V gene are LGHNA and YSLEER. The ends were cut back, 0 bases at V and 6 bases at J, with 9 bases in the middle. CDR3 amino acids: CASSQECGGQPQHF. CDR3 sequence (DNA): TGCGCCAGCAGCCAAGAATGCGGGGGTCAGCCCCAGCATTTT.

V gene TRBV6-5 combines with J gene TRBJ2-7, with D uncertain. V was clipped by 1 base and J by 2 bases, with 9 bases between them. Germline CDR1 is MNHEY and CDR2 is SVGAGI. CDR3 size: 14 residues. CDR3 bases: TGTGCCAGCAGTTACTGGGCCCGACCCTACGAGCAGTACTTC. Encoded protein: CASSYWARPYEQYF.

The rearrangement uses TRBV9 and TRBJ1-2, with 7 bases that match TRBD1. The CDR3 length is 16 residues. Unmatched junction bases numbered 13, after V lost 4 bases and J lost 4 bases. The germline V gene encodes CDR1 SGDLS and CDR2 YYNGEE. CDR3 sequence (DNA): TGTGCCAGCAGCACATCCTCAGGGGGGAAGAGCTATGGCTACACCTTC. It translates to CASSTSSGGKSYGYTF.

The gene calls are TRBV19 and TRBJ1-3; no clear D. The CDR3 consists of 15 residues. CDR1 and CDR2 (germline): LNHDA, SQIVND (reference sequence). V was cut by 5 bases and J by 2 bases, with 13 bases left in between. The CDR3 nucleotides read TGTGCCAGTAGTGCCCGATGCGGCCCTGGAAACACCATATATTTT. Translation: CASSARCGPGNTIYF.

Only one count was recorded for this clone. The chain is built from TRBV6-5 and TRBJ2-3; the match to TRBD1 covers 10 bases. The CDR3 runs 15 residues. Unmatched junction bases numbered 9, after V lost 4 bases and J lost 8 bases. The V gene's germline CDR1 is MNHEY and CDR2 SVGAGI. DNA for the CDR3: TGTGCCAGCAGTTCGGAGACAGGGGGCTGCGTTACGCAGTATTTT. This translates into CASSSETGGCVTQYF.